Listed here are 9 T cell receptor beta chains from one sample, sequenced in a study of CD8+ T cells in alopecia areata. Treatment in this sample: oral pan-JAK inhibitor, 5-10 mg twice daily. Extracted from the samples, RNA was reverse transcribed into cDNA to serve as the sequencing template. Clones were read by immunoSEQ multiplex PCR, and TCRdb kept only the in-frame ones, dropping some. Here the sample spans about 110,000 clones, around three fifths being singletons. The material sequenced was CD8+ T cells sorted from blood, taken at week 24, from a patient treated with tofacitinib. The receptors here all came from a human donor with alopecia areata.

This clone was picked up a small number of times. In DNA, the CDR3 is TGTGCCAGCGGATACGGGGACACTGAAGCTTTCTTT. This encodes CASGYGDTEAFF. The V gene is TRBV5-6, the J gene TRBJ1-1; no reliable D call. CDR1 is SGHDT, CDR2 YYEEEE, per germline. Trimming took 7 bases from V and 3 from J, leaving 10 bases between them. CDR3 size: 12 residues.

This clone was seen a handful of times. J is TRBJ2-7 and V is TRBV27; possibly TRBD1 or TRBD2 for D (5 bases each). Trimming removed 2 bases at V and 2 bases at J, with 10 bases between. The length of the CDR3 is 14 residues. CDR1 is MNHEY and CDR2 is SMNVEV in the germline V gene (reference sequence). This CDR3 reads CASSLRGDAYEQYF. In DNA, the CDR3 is TGTGCCAGCAGTTTAAGGGGAGATGCCTACGAGCAGTACTTC.

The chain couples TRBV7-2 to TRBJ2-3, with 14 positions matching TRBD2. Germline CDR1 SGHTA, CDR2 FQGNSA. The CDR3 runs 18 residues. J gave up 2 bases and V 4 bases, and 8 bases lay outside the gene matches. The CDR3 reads CASSSSRTSGGPTDTQYF. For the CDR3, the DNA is TGTGCCAGCAGCTCATCAAGGACTAGCGGGGGGCCCACAGATACGCAGTATTTT.

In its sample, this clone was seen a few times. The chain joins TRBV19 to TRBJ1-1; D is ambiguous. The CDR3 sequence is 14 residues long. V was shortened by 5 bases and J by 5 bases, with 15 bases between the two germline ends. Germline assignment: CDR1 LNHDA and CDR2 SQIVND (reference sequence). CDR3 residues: CASSVQPEWTEAFF. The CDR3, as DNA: TGTGCCAGTAGTGTACAGCCTGAGTGGACTGAAGCTTTCTTT.

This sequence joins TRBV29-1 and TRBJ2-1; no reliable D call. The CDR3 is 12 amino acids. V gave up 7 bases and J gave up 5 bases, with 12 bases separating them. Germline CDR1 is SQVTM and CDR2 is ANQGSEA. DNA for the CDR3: TGCAGCGCCCGAAGGAGAGACAATGAGCAGTTCTTC. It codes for CSARRRDNEQFF.

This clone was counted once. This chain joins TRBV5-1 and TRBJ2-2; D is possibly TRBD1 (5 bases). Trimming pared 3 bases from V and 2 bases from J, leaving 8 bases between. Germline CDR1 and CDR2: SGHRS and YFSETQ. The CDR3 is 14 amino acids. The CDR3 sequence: CASSSQGNTGELFF. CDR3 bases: TGCGCCAGCAGCTCGCAGGGAAACACCGGGGAGCTGTTTTTT.

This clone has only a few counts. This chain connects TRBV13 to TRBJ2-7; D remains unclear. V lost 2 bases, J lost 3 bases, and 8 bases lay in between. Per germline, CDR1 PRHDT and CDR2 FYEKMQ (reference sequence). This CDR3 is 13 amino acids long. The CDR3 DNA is TGTGCCAGCAGCTTACCAGGTATCTACGAGCAGTACTTC. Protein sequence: CASSLPGIYEQYF.

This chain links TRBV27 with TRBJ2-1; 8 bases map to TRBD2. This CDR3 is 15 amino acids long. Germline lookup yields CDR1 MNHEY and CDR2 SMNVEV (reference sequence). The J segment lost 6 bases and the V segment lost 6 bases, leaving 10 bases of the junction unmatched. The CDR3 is CASSPLGLASNEQFF. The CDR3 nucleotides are TGTGCCAGCAGCCCCTTAGGACTAGCTTCCAATGAGCAGTTCTTC.

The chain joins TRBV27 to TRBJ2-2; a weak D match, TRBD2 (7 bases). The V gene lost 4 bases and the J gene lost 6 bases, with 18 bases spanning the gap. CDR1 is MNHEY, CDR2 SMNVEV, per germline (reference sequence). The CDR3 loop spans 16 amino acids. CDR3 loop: CASSSSERGHPGELFF. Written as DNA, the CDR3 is TGTGCCAGCAGTTCGTCGGAGCGGGGACACCCCGGGGAGCTGTTTTTT.